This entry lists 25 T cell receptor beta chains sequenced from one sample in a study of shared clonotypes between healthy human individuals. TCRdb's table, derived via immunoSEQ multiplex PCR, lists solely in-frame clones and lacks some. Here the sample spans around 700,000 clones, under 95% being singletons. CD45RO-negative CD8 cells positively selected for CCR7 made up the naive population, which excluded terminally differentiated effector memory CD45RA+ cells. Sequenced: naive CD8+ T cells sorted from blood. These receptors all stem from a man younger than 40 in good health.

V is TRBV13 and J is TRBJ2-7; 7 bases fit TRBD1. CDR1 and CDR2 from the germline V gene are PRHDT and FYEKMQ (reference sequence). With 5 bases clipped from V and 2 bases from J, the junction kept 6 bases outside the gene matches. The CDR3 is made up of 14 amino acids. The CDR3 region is CASSVRDRAYEQYF. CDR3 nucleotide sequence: TGTGCCAGCAGCGTCCGGGACAGAGCCTACGAGCAGTACTTC. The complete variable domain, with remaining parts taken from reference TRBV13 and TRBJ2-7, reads AAGVIQSPRHLIKEKRETATLKCYPIPRHDTVYWYQQGPGQDPQFLISFYEKMQSDKGSIPDRFSAQQFSDYHSELNMSSLELGDSALYFCASSVRDRAYEQYFGPGTRLTVT.

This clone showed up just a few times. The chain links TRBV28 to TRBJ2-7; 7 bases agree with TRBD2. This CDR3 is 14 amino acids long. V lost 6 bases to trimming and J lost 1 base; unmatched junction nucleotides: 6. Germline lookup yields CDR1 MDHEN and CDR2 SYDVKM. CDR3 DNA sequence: TGTGCCAGCAGAGCGGGGACTTCGTCCTACGAGCAGTACTTC. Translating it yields CASRAGTSSYEQYF.

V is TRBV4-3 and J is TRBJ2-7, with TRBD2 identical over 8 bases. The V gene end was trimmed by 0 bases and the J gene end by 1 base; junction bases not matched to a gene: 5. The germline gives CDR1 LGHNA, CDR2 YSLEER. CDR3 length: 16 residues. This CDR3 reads CASSQDGPSGSYEQYF. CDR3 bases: TGCGCCAGCAGCCAAGATGGGCCTAGCGGGTCCTACGAGCAGTACTTC.

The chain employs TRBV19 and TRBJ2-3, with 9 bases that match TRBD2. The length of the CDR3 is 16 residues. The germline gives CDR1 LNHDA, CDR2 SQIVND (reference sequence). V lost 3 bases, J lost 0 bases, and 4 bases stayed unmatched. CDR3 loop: CASSILTSGSTDTQYF. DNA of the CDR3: TGTGCCAGTAGTATCTTGACTAGCGGAAGCACAGATACGCAGTATTTT.

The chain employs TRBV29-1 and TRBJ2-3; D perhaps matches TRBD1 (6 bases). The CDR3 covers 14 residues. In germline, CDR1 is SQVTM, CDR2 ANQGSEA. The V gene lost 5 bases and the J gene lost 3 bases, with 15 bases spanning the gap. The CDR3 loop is CSVLRGGETDTQYF. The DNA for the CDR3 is TGCAGCGTTCTCAGGGGTGGAGAAACAGATACGCAGTATTTT.

CDR3 sequence reads: CASSLWGQGGDEQYF. The CDR3, as DNA: TGTGCCAGCAGCCTCTGGGGACAGGGAGGTGACGAGCAGTACTTC. The V and J genes are TRBV11-2 and TRBJ2-7; TRBD1 aligns across 9 bases. The ends lost 5 bases at V and 5 bases at J; junction bases unmatched: 10. The CDR3 loop spans 15 amino acids. CDR1 and CDR2 from the germline V gene are SGHAT and FQNNGV.

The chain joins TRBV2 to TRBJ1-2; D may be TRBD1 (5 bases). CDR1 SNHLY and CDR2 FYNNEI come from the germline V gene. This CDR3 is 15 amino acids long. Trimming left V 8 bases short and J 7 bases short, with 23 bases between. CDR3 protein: CASPRSGRRQSGYTF. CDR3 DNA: TGTGCCAGCCCCCGAAGTGGGCGACGACAGAGTGGCTACACCTTC.

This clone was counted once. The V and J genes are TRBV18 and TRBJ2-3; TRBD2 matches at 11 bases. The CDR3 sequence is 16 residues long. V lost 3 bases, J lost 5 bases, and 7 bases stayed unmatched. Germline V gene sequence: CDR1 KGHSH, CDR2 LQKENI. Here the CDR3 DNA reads TGTGCCAGCTCACCTAGTAGCGGGAGGGAGAAAGATACGCAGTATTTT. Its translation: CASSPSSGREKDTQYF.

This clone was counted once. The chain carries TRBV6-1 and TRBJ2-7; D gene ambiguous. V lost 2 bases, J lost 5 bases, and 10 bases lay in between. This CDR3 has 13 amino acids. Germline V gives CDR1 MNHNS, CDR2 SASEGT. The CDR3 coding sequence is TGTGCCAGCAGTGAACTCGGCGTGAACGAGCAGTACTTC. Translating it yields CASSELGVNEQYF.

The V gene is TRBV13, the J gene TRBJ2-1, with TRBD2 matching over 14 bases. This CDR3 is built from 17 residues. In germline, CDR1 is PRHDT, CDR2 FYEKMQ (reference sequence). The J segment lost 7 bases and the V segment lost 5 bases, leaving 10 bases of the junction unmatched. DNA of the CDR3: TGTGCCAGCAGCGGACTAGCGGGAGGTGAAGGTGGAAATGAGCAGTTCTTC. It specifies CASSGLAGGEGGNEQFF.

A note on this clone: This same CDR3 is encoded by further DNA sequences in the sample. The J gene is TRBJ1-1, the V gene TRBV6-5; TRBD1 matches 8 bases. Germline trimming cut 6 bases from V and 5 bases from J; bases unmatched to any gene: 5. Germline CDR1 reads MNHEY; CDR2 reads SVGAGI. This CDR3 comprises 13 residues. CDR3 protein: CASRLTGGTEAFF. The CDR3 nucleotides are TGTGCCAGCAGACTCACAGGGGGAACTGAAGCTTTCTTT.

This CDR3 is CASSPKGSSTEAFF. For the CDR3, the DNA is TGTGCCAGCAGCCCTAAGGGGTCCTCCACTGAAGCTTTCTTT. The chain links TRBV5-8 to TRBJ1-1; the D gene is possibly TRBD1 (5 bases). The CDR3 covers 14 residues. V lost 4 bases and J 4 bases, leaving 14 bases between the germline ends. Germline CDR1 is SGHTS and CDR2 is YDEGEE.

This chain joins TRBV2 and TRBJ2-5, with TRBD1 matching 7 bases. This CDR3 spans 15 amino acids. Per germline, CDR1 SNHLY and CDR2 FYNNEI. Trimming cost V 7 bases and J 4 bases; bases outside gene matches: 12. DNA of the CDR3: TGTGCCAGCAAGGAACGAGACAGGGTCGTAGAGACCCAGTACTTC. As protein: CASKERDRVVETQYF.

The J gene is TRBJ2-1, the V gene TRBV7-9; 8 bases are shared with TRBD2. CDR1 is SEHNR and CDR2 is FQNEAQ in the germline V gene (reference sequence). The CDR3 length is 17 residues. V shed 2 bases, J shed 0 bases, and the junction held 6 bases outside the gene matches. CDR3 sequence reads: CASSLPDGTSSYNEQFF. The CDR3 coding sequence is TGTGCCAGCAGCTTACCCGACGGGACTAGCTCCTACAATGAGCAGTTCTTC.

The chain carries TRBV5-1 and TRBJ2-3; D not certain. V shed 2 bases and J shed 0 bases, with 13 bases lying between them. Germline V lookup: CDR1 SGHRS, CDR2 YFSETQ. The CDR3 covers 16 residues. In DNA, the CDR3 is TGCGCCAGCAGCTTACTGACCCCAAGAAGCACAGATACGCAGTATTTT. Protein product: CASSLLTPRSTDTQYF. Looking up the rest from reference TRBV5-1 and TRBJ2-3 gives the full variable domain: KAGVTQTPRYLIKTRGQQVTLSCSPISGHRSVSWYQQTPGQGLQFLFEYFSETQRNKGNFPGRFSGRQFSNSRSEMNVSTLELGDSALYLCASSLLTPRSTDTQYFGPGTRLTVL.

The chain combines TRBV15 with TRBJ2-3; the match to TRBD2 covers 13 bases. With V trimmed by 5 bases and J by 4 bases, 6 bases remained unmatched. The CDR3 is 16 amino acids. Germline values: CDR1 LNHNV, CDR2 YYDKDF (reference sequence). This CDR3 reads CATSWTSGSRADTQYF. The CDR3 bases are TGTGCCACCAGCTGGACTAGCGGGAGTCGAGCAGATACGCAGTATTTT.

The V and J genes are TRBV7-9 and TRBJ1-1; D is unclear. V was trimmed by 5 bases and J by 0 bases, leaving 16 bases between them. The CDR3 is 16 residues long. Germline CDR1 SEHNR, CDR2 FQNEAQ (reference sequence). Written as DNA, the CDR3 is TGTGCCAGCAGCAAACCTAGAACGTCCATGAACACTGAAGCTTTCTTT. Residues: CASSKPRTSMNTEAFF.

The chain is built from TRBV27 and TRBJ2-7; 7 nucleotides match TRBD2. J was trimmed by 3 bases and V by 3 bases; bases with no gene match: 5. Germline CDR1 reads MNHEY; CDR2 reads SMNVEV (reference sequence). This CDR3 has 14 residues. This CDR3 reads CASSLLADHYEQYF. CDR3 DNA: TGTGCCAGCAGTTTGCTAGCGGACCACTACGAGCAGTACTTC.

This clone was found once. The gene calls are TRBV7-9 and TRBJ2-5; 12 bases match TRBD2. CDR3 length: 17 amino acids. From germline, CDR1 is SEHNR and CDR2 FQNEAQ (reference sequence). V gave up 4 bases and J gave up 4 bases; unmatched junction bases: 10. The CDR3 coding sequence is TGTGCCAGCAGCTCAGGACTAGCGGGGCCCTGGGGAGAGACCCAGTACTTC. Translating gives CASSSGLAGPWGETQYF.

In DNA, the CDR3 is TGCACCAGCAGCCAAGATCCCAGGGTTCCCAGGTCTGGGGCCAACGTCCTGACTTTC. Its protein product is CTSSQDPRVPRSGANVLTF. This sequence joins TRBV1 and TRBJ2-6; the table calls TRBD1, which could not be checked here. TRBV1 is recorded as a pseudogene. There are 19 residues in the CDR3.

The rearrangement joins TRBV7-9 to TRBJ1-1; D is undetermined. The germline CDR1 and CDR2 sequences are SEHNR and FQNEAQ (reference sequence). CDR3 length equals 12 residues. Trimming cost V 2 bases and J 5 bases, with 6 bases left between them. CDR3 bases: TGTGCCAGCAGCTTACGTTCTACTGAAGCTTTCTTT. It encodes CASSLRSTEAFF.

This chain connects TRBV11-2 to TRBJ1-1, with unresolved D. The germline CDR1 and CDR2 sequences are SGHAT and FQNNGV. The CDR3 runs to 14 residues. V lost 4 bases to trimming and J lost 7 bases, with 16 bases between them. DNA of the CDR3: TGTGCCAGCAGCTCCATGAAAAGACATCTTGAAGCTTTCTTT. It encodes CASSSMKRHLEAFF.

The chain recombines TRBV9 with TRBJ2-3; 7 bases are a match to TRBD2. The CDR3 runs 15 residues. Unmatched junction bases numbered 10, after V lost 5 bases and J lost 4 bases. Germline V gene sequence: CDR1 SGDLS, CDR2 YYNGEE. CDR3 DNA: TGTGCCAGCAGTTTCTCGCGGGAGCTTCCAGATACGCAGTATTTT. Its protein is CASSFSRELPDTQYF.

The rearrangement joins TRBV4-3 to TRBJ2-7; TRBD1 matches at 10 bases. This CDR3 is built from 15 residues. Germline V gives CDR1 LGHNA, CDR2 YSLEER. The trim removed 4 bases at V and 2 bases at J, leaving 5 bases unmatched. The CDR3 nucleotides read TGCGCCAGCAGCCCTTGGACAGGGGGGCCCTACGAGCAGTACTTC. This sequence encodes CASSPWTGGPYEQYF.

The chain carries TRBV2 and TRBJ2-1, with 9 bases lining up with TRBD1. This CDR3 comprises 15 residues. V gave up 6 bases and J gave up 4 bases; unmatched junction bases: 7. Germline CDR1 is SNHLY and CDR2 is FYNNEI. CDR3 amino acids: CASRAGTGFYNEQFF. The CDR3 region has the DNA TGTGCCAGCAGGGCCGGGACAGGGTTTTACAATGAGCAGTTCTTC. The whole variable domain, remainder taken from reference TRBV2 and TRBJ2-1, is EPEVTQTPSHQVTQMGQEVILRCVPISNHLYFYWYRQILGQKVEFLVSFYNNEISEKSEIFDDQFSVERPDGSNFTLKIRSTKLEDSAMYFCASRAGTGFYNEQFFGPGTRLTVL.